The rows below give T cell receptor beta chains drawn from one sample of a study of OX40 agonist ivuxolimab in advanced cancers. Data came from immunoSEQ multiplex PCR; TCRdb stores just in-frame clones and leaves some out. The sample shows roughly 34,000 clones, more than 70% of them seen only once. This specimen consisted of CD4+ or CD8+ T cells sorted from blood, obtained in a trial of the OX40 agonist ivuxolimab. The receptors were gathered from an adult with an advanced solid tumor such as melanoma, head and neck, liver or kidney cancer. Both conserved end residues are part of each CDR3. D genes are given only for firm matches. Some rows have no size entry. The others give once, few or many, or a class for an expanded clone.

size: NA; V: TRBV6-1; D: NA; J: TRBJ2-1; CDR3: CASSVARTTYNEQFF; DNA: TGTGCCAGCAGTGTCGCCCGAACAACCTACAATGAGCAGTTCTTC
size: NA; V: TRBV5-1; D: NA; J: TRBJ2-7; CDR3: CASSLAGGASYEQYF; DNA: TGCGCCAGCAGCTTGGCAGGCGGGGCCTCCTACGAGCAGTACTTC
size: NA; V: TRBV4-2; D: TRBD2; J: TRBJ2-3; CDR3: CASSLRLASSTDTQYF; DNA: TGTGCCAGCAGCCTTAGACTAGCGTCTAGCACAGATACGCAGTATTTT
size: NA; V: TRBV7-8; D: TRBD2; J: TRBJ2-3; CDR3: CASSHLAGGGTDTQYF; DNA: TGTGCCAGCAGCCATCTCGCGGGAGGTGGTACAGATACGCAGTATTTT
size: NA; V: TRBV6-6; D: NA; J: TRBJ2-3; CDR3: CASHTGFYSDTQYF; DNA: TGTGCCAGCCATACAGGATTCTATTCAGATACGCAGTATTTT
size: NA; V: TRBV5-6; D: NA; J: TRBJ2-4; CDR3: CASSLRAKNIQYF; DNA: TGTGCCAGCAGCTTAAGGGCCAAAAACATTCAGTACTTC
size: NA; V: TRBV5-1; D: NA; J: TRBJ2-1; CDR3: CASSELRGSSNEQFF; DNA: TGCGCCAGCAGCGAGCTCAGGGGTAGTAGCAATGAGCAGTTCTTC
size: once; V: TRBV29-1; D: TRBD2; J: TRBJ2-1; CDR3: CSVESGGDYNEQFF; DNA: TGCAGCGTTGAATCCGGGGGGGATTACAATGAGCAGTTCTTC
size: NA; V: TRBV9; D: TRBD1; J: TRBJ2-7; CDR3: CASSVEGRGRNEQYF; DNA: TGTGCCAGCAGCGTAGAGGGCAGGGGGCGCAACGAGCAGTACTTC
size: NA; V: TRBV11-3; D: NA; J: TRBJ2-3; CDR3: CASSSEGTDTQYF; DNA: TGTGCCAGCAGCTCTGAGGGTACAGATACGCAGTATTTT
size: NA; V: TRBV5-6; D: NA; J: TRBJ2-7; CDR3: CASSPGGGISYEQYF; DNA: TGTGCCAGCAGCCCAGGGGGAGGGATCTCCTACGAGCAGTACTTC
size: NA; V: TRBV28; D: NA; J: TRBJ1-5; CDR3: CASRPAALDPNQPQHF; DNA: TGTGCCAGCAGGCCCGCAGCTCTAGACCCCAATCAGCCCCAGCATTTT